This T cell receptor beta chain was captured in a study of glioma-infiltrating T cells. Study background: Presurgical dexamethasone in glioma patients lasted six or fewer days.

V lost 5 bases to trimming and J lost 8 bases; unmatched junction nucleotides: 14. This CDR3 contains 17 residues. Germline values: CDR1 SGHTA, CDR2 FQGNSA. The iRepertoire nested amplicon-rescue multiplex PCR amplified TCR alpha and beta CDR3s from RNA. TCRdb reanalysed the multiplex PCR reads using MiXCR and keeps one entry per CDR3 protein. The data hold about 400,000 distinct CDR3 sequences, with more than 35% observed a single time. This receptor was obtained from a human donor with low-grade glioma or glioblastoma, undergoing nonglioma brain surgery, or in good health (not recorded which). The chain carries TRBV7-2 and TRBJ2-1; TRBD2 matches at 11 bases. Sequenced material: glioma tissue, nonneoplastic brain tissue, or PBMCs (not recorded which). CDR3 sequence reads: CASSIPGLAALWDEQFF. The CDR3 DNA sequence: TGTGCCAGCAGCATACCGGGACTAGCGGCCCTCTGGGATGAGCAGTTCTTC.